This T cell receptor (beta chain) was obtained from a study of blood T cell repertoires in COVID-19. Across the whole study: Sites across the United States, Italy and Spain contributed samples from acute and convalescent COVID-19. PBMCs, B-cell-depleted T cells, or T cells provided the cDNA or gDNA that made up the material.

Per the authors' pipeline: Estimation of nucleated cell counts was performed using reference gene primer amplification. The assay was immunoSEQ multiplex PCR, and TCRdb's table has in-frame clones only and misses some. V and J calls and clone size come straight from that table; D and trimming were deduced from the DNA. The table includes about 240,000 clones, around 83% detected once. The length of the CDR3 is 14 residues. V lost 5 bases, J lost 3 bases, and 12 bases lay in between. Germline CDR1 LNHDA, CDR2 SQIVND (reference sequence). The source of this sequence is a woman aged 18-30 years with acute or convalescent COVID-19. This sequence joins TRBV19 and TRBJ2-3; no firm D call. What was sequenced was peripheral blood. CDR3 sequence (DNA): TGTGCCAGTAGTGATCAGAAACCTACAGATACGCAGTATTTT. Encoded protein: CASSDQKPTDTQYF.